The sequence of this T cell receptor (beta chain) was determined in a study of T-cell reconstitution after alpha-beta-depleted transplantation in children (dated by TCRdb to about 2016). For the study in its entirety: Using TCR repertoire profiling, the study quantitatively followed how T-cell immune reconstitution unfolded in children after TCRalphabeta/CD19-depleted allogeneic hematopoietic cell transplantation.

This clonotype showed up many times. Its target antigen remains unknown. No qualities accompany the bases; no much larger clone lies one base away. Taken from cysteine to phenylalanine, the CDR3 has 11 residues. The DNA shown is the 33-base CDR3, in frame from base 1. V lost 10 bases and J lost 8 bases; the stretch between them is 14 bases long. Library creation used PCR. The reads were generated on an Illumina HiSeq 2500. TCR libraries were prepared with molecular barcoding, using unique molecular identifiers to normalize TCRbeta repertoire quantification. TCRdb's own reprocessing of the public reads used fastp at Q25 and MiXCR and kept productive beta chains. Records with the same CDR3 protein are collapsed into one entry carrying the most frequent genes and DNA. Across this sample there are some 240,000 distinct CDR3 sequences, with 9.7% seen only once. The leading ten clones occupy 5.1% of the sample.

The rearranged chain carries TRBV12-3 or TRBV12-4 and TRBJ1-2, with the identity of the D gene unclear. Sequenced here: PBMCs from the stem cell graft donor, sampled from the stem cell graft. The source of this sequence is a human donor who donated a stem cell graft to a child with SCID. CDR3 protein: CAIRKVGGYTF. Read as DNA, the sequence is TGTGCCATTCGGAAGGTGGGAGGCTACACCTTC.